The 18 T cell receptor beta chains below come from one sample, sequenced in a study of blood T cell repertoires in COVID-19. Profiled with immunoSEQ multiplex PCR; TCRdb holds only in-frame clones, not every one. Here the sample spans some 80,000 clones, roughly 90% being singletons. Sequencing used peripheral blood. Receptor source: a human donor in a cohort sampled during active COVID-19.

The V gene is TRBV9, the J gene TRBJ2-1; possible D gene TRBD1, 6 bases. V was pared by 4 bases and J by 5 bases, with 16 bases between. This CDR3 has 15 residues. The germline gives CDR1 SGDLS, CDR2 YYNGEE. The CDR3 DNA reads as TGTGCCAGCAGCCCAAGCGGTGGGGGCAACAATGAGCAGTTCTTC. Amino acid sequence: CASSPSGGGNNEQFF.

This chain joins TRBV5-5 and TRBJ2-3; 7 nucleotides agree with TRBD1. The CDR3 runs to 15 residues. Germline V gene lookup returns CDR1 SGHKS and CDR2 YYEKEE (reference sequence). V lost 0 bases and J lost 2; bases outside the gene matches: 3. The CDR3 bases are TGTGCCAGCAGCTTGGGACAGGGCCCCACAGATACGCAGTATTTT. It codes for CASSLGQGPTDTQYF.

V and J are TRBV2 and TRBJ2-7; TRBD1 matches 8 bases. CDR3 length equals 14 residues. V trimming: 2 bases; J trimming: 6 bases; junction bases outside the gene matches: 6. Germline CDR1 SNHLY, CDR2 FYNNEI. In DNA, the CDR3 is TGTGCCAGCAGTGAACAGGGGGCCGTCTTCGAGCAGTACTTC. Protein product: CASSEQGAVFEQYF.

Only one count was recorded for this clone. CDR3 region: CASSLTENQPQHF. CDR3 DNA sequence: TGTGCCAGCAGTTTGACAGAGAATCAGCCCCAGCATTTT. The chain uses TRBV6-5 and TRBJ1-5; D possibly corresponds to TRBD1 (5 bases). The CDR3 consists of 13 residues. Trimming removed 4 bases at V and 4 bases at J, with 8 bases between. CDR1 and CDR2 (germline): MNHEY, SVGAGI.

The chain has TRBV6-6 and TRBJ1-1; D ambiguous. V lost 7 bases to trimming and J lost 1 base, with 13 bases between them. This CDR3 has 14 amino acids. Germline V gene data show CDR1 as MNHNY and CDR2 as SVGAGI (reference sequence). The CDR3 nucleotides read TGTGCCAGCAACATCAGGACTACGAACACTGAAGCTTTCTTT. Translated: CASNIRTTNTEAFF.

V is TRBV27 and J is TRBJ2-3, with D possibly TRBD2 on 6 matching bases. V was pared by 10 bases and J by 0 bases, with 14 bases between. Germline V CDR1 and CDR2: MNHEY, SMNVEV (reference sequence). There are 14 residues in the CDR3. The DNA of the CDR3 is TGTGCCACCCGTTGGGGGGTTAGCACAGATACGCAGTATTTT. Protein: CATRWGVSTDTQYF.

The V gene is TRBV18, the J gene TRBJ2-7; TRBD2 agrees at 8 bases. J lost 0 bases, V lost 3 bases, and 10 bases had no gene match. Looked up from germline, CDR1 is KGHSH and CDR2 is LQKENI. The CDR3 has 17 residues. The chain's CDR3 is CASSPRREGRSSYEQYF. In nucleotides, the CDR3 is TGTGCCAGCTCACCCCGACGGGAGGGCCGGAGCTCCTACGAGCAGTACTTC.

CDR3 residues: CASSIGAPGQGPYEQYF. The CDR3 DNA sequence: TGTGCCAGTAGTATCGGAGCGCCGGGACAGGGACCCTACGAGCAGTACTTC. The chain is built from TRBV19 and TRBJ2-7; 9 nucleotides line up with TRBD1. V dropped 3 bases and J dropped 2; count of bases not matched to a gene: 11. This CDR3 comprises 17 residues. The V gene's germline CDR1 is LNHDA and CDR2 SQIVND (reference sequence).

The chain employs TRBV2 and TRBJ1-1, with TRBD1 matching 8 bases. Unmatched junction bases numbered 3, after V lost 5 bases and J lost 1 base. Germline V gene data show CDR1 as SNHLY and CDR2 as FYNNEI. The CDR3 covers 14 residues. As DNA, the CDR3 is TGTGCCAGCAGTTTGGACAGGGAGAACACTGAAGCTTTCTTT. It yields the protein CASSLDRENTEAFF.

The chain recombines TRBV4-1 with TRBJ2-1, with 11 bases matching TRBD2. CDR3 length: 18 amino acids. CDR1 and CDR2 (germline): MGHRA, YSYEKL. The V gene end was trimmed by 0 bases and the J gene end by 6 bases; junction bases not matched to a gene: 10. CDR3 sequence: CASSQDGASGRIGNEQFF. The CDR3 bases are TGCGCCAGCAGCCAAGATGGGGCTAGCGGGAGGATAGGCAATGAGCAGTTCTTC.

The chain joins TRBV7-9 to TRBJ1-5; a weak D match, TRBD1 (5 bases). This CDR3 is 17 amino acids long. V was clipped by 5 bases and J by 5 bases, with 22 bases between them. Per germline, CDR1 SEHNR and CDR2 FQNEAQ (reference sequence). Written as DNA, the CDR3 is TGTGCCAGCAGCCTATTTCTGGGGCCTAGTAGGGATCAGCCCCAGCATTTT. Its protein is CASSLFLGPSRDQPQHF.

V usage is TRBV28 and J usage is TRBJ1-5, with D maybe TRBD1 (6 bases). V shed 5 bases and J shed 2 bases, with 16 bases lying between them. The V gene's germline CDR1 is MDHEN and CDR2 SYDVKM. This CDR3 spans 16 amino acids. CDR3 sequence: CASSPNRASGNQPQHF. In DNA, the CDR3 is TGTGCCAGCAGTCCAAACAGGGCTTCTGGCAATCAGCCCCAGCATTTT.

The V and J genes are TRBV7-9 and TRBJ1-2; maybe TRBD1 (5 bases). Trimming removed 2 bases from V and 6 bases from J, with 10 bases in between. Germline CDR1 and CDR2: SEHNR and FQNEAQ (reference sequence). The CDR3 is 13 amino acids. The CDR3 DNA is TGTGCCAGCAGCTTAACTGGGGCTAATGGCTACACCTTC. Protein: CASSLTGANGYTF.

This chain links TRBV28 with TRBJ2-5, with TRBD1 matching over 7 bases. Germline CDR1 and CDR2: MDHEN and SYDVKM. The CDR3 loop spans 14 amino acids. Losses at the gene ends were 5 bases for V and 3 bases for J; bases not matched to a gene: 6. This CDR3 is CASSPRGQKETQYF. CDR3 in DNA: TGTGCCAGCAGTCCACGGGGACAGAAAGAGACCCAGTACTTC.

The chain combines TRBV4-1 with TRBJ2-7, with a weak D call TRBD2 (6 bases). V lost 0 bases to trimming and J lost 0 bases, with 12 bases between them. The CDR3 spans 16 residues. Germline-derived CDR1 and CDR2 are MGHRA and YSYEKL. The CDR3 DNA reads TGCGCCAGCAGCCAAGAAGCACTAGCCGTCTCCTACGAGCAGTACTTC. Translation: CASSQEALAVSYEQYF.

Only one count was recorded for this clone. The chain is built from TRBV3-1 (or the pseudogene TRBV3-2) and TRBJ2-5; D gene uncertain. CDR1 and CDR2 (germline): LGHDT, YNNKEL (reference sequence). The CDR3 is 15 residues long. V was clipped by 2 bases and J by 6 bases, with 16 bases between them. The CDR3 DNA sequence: TGTGCCAGCAGCCAATTTCGCGAGTCTAAGAAGACCCAGTACTTC. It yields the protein CASSQFRESKKTQYF.

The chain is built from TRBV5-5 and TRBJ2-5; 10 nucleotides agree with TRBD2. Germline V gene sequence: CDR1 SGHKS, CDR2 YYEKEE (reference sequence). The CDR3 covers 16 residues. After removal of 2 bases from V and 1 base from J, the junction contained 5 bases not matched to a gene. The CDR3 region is CASSFVASGGQETQYF. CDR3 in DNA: TGTGCCAGCAGCTTTGTTGCTAGCGGGGGCCAAGAGACCCAGTACTTC.

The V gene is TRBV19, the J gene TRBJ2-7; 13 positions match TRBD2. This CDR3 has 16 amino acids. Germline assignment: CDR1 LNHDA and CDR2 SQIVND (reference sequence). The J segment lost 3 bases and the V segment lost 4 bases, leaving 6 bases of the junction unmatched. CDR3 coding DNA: TGTGCCAGTAGTACCGGGACTAGCGGGGCTTTCTACGAGCAGTACTTC. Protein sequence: CASSTGTSGAFYEQYF. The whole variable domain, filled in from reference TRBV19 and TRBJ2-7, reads DGGITQSPKYLFRKEGQNVTLSCEQNLNHDAMYWYRQDPGQGLRLIYYSQIVNDFQKGDIAEGYSVSREKKESFPLTVTSAQKNPTAFYLCASSTGTSGAFYEQYFGPGTRLTVT.